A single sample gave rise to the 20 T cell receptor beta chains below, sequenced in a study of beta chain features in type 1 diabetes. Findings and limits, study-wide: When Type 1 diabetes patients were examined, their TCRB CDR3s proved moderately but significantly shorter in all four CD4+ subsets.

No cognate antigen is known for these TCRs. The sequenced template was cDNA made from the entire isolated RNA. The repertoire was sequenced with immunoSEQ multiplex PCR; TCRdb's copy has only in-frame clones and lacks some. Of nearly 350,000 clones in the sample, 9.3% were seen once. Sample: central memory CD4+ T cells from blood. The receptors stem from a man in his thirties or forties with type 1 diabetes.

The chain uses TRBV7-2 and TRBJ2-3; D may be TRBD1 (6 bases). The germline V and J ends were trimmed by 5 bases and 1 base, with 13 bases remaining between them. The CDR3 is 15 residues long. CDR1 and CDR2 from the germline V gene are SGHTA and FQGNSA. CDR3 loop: CASSRNPGGTDTQYF. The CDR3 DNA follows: TGTGCCAGCAGCCGGAACCCAGGGGGCACAGATACGCAGTATTTT.

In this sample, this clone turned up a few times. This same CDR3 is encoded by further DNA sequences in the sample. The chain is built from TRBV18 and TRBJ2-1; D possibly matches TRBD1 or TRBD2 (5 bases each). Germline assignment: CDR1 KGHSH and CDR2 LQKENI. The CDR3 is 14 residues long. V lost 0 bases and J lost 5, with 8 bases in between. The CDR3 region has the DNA TGTGCCAGCTCACCACCCGAGGGGAACAATGAGCAGTTCTTC. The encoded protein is CASSPPEGNNEQFF. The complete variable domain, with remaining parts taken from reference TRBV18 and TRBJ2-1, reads NAGVMQNPRHLVRRRGQEARLRCSPMKGHSHVYWYRQLPEEGLKFMVYLQKENIIDESGMPKERFSAEFPKEGPSILRIQQVVRGDSAAYFCASSPPEGNNEQFFGPGTRLTVL.

The CDR3 loop reads CAWDRDSYSYEQYF. In DNA form, the CDR3 reads TGTGCCTGGGACCGGGACTCCTACTCCTACGAGCAGTACTTC. J is TRBJ2-7 and V is TRBV30; a possible D gene is TRBD2 (6 bases). This CDR3 is built from 14 residues. CDR1 is GTSNPN and CDR2 is SVGIG in the germline V gene (reference sequence). V was clipped by 5 bases and J by 0 bases, with 14 bases between them.

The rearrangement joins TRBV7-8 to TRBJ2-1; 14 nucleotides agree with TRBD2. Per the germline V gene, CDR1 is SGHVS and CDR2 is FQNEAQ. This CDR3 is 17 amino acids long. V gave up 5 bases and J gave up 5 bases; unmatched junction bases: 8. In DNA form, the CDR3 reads TGTGCCAGCAGCCCCCGGACTAGCGGGGGGTCTGACAATGAGCAGTTCTTC. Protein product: CASSPRTSGGSDNEQFF.

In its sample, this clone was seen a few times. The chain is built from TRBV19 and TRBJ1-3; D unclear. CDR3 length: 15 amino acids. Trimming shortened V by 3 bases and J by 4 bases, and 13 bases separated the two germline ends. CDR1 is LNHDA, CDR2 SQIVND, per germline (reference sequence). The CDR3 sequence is CASSITQAPGNTIYF. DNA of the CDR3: TGTGCCAGTAGTATTACTCAGGCACCAGGAAACACCATATATTTT. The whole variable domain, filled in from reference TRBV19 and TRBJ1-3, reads DGGITQSPKYLFRKEGQNVTLSCEQNLNHDAMYWYRQDPGQGLRLIYYSQIVNDFQKGDIAEGYSVSREKKESFPLTVTSAQKNPTAFYLCASSITQAPGNTIYFGEGSWLTVV.

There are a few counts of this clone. The CDR3 protein is CASKGSGGSRKQYF. DNA of the CDR3: TGTGCCAGCAAGGGGAGCGGGGGAAGTCGAAAGCAGTACTTC. The chain couples TRBV6-5 to TRBJ2-7; TRBD2 agrees at 8 bases. The CDR3 totals 14 residues. V shed 7 bases and J 8 bases; nucleotides not matched to a gene: 13. CDR1 is MNHEY, CDR2 SVGAGI, per germline.

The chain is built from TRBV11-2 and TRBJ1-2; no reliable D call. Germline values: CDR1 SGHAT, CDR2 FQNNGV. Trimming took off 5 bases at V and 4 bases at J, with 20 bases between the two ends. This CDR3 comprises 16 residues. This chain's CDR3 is CASSETLNTGVYGYTF. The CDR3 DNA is TGTGCCAGCAGCGAAACCCTAAATACTGGCGTCTATGGCTACACCTTC.

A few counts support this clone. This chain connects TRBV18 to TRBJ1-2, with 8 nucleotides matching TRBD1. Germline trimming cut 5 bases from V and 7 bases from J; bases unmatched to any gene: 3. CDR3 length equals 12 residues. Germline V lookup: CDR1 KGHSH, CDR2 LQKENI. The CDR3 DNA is TGTGCCAGCTCAACGGACAGGGTTGGCTACACCTTC. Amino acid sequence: CASSTDRVGYTF.

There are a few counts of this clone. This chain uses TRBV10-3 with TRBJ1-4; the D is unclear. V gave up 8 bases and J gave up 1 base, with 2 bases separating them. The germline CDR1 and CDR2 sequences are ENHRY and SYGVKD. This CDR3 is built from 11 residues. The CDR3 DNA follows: TGTGCCATCGGAACTAATGAAAAACTGTTTTTT. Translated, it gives CAIGTNEKLFF.

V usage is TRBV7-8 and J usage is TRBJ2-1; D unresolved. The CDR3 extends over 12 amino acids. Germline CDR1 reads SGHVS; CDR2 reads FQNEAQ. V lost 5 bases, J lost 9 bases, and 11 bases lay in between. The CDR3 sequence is CASSNFVAEQFF. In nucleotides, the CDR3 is TGTGCCAGCAGCAACTTCGTTGCTGAGCAGTTCTTC.

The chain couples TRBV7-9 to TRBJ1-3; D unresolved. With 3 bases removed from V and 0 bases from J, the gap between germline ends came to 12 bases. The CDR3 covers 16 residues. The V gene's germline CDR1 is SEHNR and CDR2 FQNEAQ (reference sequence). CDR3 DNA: TGTGCCAGCAGCTTCGTTTCCCAGCGCTCTGGAAACACCATATATTTT. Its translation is CASSFVSQRSGNTIYF.

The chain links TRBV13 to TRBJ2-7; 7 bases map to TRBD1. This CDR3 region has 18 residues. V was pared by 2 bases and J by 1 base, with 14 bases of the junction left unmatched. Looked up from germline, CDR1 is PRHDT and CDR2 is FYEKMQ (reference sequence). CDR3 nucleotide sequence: TGTGCCAGCAGCTTAAACGGGGACAGTCTACGACTTTCCTACGAGCAGTACTTC. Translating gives CASSLNGDSLRLSYEQYF. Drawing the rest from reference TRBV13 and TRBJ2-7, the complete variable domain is AAGVIQSPRHLIKEKRETATLKCYPIPRHDTVYWYQQGPGQDPQFLISFYEKMQSDKGSIPDRFSAQQFSDYHSELNMSSLELGDSALYFCASSLNGDSLRLSYEQYFGPGTRLTVT.

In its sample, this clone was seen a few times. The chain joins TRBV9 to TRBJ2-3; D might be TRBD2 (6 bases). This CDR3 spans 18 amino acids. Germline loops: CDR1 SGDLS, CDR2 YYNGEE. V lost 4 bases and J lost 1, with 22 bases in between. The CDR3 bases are TGTGCCAGCAGCAAACGGGGCTCGGACGGAGGGCGCACAGATACGCAGTATTTT. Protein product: CASSKRGSDGGRTDTQYF.

The CDR3: CASFTTGNSYNEQFF. The CDR3 DNA follows: TGTGCCAGCTTCACCACAGGGAACTCCTACAATGAGCAGTTCTTC. This sequence joins TRBV18 and TRBJ2-1; possible D gene TRBD1, 6 bases. V was trimmed by 7 bases and J by 0 bases, leaving 13 bases between them. The CDR3 runs to 15 residues. Germline V gene data show CDR1 as KGHSH and CDR2 as LQKENI.

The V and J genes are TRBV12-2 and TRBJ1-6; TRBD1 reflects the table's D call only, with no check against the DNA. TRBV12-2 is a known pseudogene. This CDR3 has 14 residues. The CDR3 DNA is TGTGCAAGTCGGCTTCACAGGTATAATTCACCCCTCCACTTT. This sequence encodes CASRLHRYNSPLHF.

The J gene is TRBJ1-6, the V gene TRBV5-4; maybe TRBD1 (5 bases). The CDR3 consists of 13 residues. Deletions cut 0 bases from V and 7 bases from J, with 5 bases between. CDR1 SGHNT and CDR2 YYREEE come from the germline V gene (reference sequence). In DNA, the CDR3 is TGTGCCAGCAGCTTGGAGGGGAATTCACCCCTCCACTTT. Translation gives CASSLEGNSPLHF.

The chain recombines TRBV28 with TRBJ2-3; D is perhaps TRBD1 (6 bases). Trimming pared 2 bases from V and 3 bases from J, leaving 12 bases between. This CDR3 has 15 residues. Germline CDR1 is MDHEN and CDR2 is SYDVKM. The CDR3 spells CASSLNRAGTDTQYF. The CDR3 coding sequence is TGTGCCAGCAGTTTAAACAGGGCCGGGACAGATACGCAGTATTTT.

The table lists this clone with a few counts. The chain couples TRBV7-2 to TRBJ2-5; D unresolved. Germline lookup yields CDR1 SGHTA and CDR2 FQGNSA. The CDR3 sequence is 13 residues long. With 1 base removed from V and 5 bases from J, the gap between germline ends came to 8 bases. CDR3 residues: CASSLGGYETQYF. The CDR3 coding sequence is TGTGCCAGCAGCTTAGGGGGATACGAGACCCAGTACTTC.

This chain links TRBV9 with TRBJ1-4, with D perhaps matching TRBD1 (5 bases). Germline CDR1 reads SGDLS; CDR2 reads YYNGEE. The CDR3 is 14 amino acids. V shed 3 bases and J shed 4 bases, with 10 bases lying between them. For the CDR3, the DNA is TGTGCCAGCAGCGCGGGACGGCTTAATGAAAAACTGTTTTTT. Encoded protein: CASSAGRLNEKLFF.

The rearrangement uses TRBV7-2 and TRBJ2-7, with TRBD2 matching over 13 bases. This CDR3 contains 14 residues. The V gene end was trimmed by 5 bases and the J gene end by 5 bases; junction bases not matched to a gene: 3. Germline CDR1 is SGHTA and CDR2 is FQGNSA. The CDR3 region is CASSRGLAGDEQYF. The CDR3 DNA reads TGTGCCAGCAGCAGAGGACTAGCGGGGGACGAGCAGTACTTC.